The 23 T cell receptor beta chains given below trace back to one sample, sequenced in a study of naive and memory T cell subsets. Both TRBC1 and TRBC2 were covered by a beta constant-region primer of two equimolar oligonucleotides. Ligated cDNA was amplified by four rounds of PCR with nested alpha and beta constant-region primers and SP2. TCRdb passed the UMI-ligation and nested PCR reads through MiXCR, listing each CDR3 protein once. The table lists around 140,000 distinct CDR3 sequences, 15% to 25% of them singletons, with more than 0.6% in the top ten. Broader study findings: Naive repertoires, especially CD8, held a few larger clonotypes, possibly memory cells re-expressing CD45RA.

The antigens these receptors bind are not known. Material for sequencing was naive CD8+ T cells from blood. The origin of the receptors is a human donor in good health.

The V and J genes are TRBV7-9 and TRBJ2-1, with TRBD2 identical over 7 bases. Germline V gene sequence: CDR1 SEHNR, CDR2 FQNEAQ (reference sequence). This CDR3 has 16 residues. Losses at the gene ends were 1 base for V and 4 bases for J; bases not matched to a gene: 7. This CDR3 reads CASSLGRDYSYNEQFF. CDR3 sequence (DNA): TGTGCCAGCAGCTTAGGCCGGGACTACTCTTACAATGAGCAGTTCTTC.

This clonotype came up once. This chain connects TRBV5-1 to TRBJ1-1, with D perhaps TRBD1 (6 bases). The CDR3 consists of 14 residues. The V gene's germline CDR1 is SGHRS and CDR2 YFSETQ. The ends were cut back, 1 base at V and 3 bases at J, with 10 bases in the middle. CDR3 amino acids: CASSLSSGDTEAFF. The DNA for the CDR3 is TGCGCCAGCAGCTTGTCCTCAGGGGACACTGAAGCTTTCTTT.

This clonotype was detected many times. The genes are TRBV7-2 and TRBJ1-3; weak D call: TRBD1 (6 bases). The germline V gene encodes CDR1 SGHTA and CDR2 FQGNSA. Trimming took off 4 bases at V and 1 base at J, with 8 bases between the two ends. There are 14 residues in the CDR3. CDR3 in amino acids: CASSSTGSGNTIYF. The DNA of the CDR3 is TGTGCCAGCAGCTCCACAGGGTCTGGAAACACCATATATTTT.

For the CDR3, the DNA is TGTGCCAGCAGCGTAGGGGTACTAGGAACTGAAGCTTTCTTT. Protein: CASSVGVLGTEAFF. The genes are TRBV9 and TRBJ1-1; D is undetermined. The CDR3 length is 14 residues. The germline V gene encodes CDR1 SGDLS and CDR2 YYNGEE. Trimming pared 0 bases from V and 5 bases from J, leaving 11 bases between.

In this sample, this clonotype turned up a few times. V usage is TRBV28 and J usage is TRBJ2-7; D unresolved. The CDR3 is 13 residues long. The germline gives CDR1 MDHEN, CDR2 SYDVKM. Between the trimmed V and J ends, which lost 5 bases and 4 bases, there was a span of 12 bases. In DNA, the CDR3 is TGTGCCAGCAGTCCCCTGACATTTTACGAGCAGTACTTC. It translates to CASSPLTFYEQYF.

This clonotype was detected only a few times. CDR3 bases: TGTGCCAGCAGTTTATTGGGACAGGGCCCTTACGAGCAGTACTTC. Amino acids: CASSLLGQGPYEQYF. V gene TRBV28 combines with J gene TRBJ2-7; 9 nucleotides align to TRBD1. CDR3 length: 15 amino acids. V dropped 1 base and J dropped 4; count of bases not matched to a gene: 5. Germline CDR1 reads MDHEN; CDR2 reads SYDVKM.

This chain uses TRBV30 with TRBJ1-1; D gene unclear. Looked up from germline, CDR1 is GTSNPN and CDR2 is SVGIG (reference sequence). The CDR3 has 12 residues. The V and J ends lost 1 base and 6 bases respectively, with 9 bases between them. The CDR3 is CAWSEPRPEAFF. The CDR3, as DNA: TGTGCCTGGAGTGAGCCGCGGCCTGAAGCTTTCTTT.

CDR3 loop: CASSVEGQGRDEQYF. The CDR3 nucleotides read TGTGCCAGCAGCGTAGAGGGACAGGGCAGGGACGAGCAGTACTTC. The chain employs TRBV9 and TRBJ2-7; 9 nucleotides agree with TRBD1. The germline V gene has CDR1 SGDLS and CDR2 YYNGEE. V trimming: 0 bases; J trimming: 5 bases; junction bases outside the gene matches: 6. CDR3 length: 15 residues. Full variable domain (outside the CDR3, taken from reference TRBV9 and TRBJ2-7): DSGVTQTPKHLITATGQRVTLRCSPRSGDLSVYWYQQSLDQGLQFLIQYYNGEERAKGNILERFSAQQFPDLHSELNLSSLELGDSALYFCASSVEGQGRDEQYFGPGTRLTVT.

This clonotype was recorded a few times. The chain recombines TRBV7-2 with TRBJ1-4; D is ambiguous. V was clipped by 4 bases and J by 7 bases, with 7 bases between them. CDR1 and CDR2 from the germline V gene are SGHTA and FQGNSA. CDR3 size: 12 residues. CDR3 sequence (DNA): TGTGCCAGCAGCTCCTCCGGTGAAAAACTGTTTTTT. This gives the protein CASSSSGEKLFF.

This CDR3 reads CAISGIENTEAFF. The CDR3 nucleotides are TGTGCCATCAGTGGAATAGAAAACACTGAAGCTTTCTTT. The rearrangement links TRBV10-3 to TRBJ1-1; D is ambiguous. CDR3 size: 13 residues. Germline values: CDR1 ENHRY, CDR2 SYGVKD. V lost 4 bases and J 2 bases, leaving 8 bases between the germline ends.

The chain combines TRBV12-3 or TRBV12-4 with TRBJ1-1; weak D call: TRBD1 (5 bases). With 3 bases removed from V and 0 bases from J, the gap between germline ends came to 11 bases. The CDR3 is 15 residues long. In DNA form, the CDR3 reads TGTGCCAGCAGTTTTGTTAACAGGTTGAACACTGAAGCTTTCTTT. Translating it yields CASSFVNRLNTEAFF.

This clonotype showed up just a few times. This rearrangement joins TRBV20-1 to TRBJ2-3, with no clear D. Trimming took 5 bases from V and 0 from J, leaving 15 bases between them. From germline, CDR1 is DFQATT and CDR2 SNEGSKA (reference sequence). CDR3 length: 15 residues. In DNA form, the CDR3 reads TGCAGTGCTCACACCCCCCCCAGTAGCACAGATACGCAGTATTTT. This translates into CSAHTPPSSTDTQYF.

Remarks on this clonotype: One junction end disagrees with the germline gene, perhaps due to a read error. This chain joins TRBV7-2 and TRBJ2-2, with 10 bases that match TRBD2. CDR1 and CDR2 from the germline V gene are SGHTA and FQGNSA. The CDR3 is 18 residues long. DNA for the CDR3: TGTGCCAGCAGCTTAGAGGTCGGACTAGCGGATAACATCGGGGAGCTGTTTTTT. It yields the protein CASSLEVGLADNIGELFF.

This clonotype was recorded a few times. The chain has TRBV11-1 and TRBJ2-1; no reliable D call. CDR3 length equals 12 residues. Germline assignment: CDR1 SGHAT and CDR2 FQDESV (reference sequence). Trimming left V 7 bases short and J 10 bases short, with 14 bases between. CDR3 protein: CASTGGEFEQFF. As DNA, the CDR3 is TGTGCCAGCACAGGTGGCGAGTTCGAGCAGTTCTTC. The entire variable domain, with the rest obtained from reference TRBV11-1 and TRBJ2-1, is as follows: EAEVAQSPRYKITEKSQAVAFWCDPISGHATLYWYRQILGQGPELLVQFQDESVVDDSQLPKDRFSAERLKGVDSTLKIQPAELGDSAMYLCASTGGEFEQFFGPGTRLTVL.

The V and J genes are TRBV11-2 and TRBJ2-1; D may be TRBD1 or TRBD2 (5 bases each). V was clipped by 7 bases and J by 0 bases, with 22 bases between them. The CDR3 extends over 18 amino acids. The V gene's germline CDR1 is SGHAT and CDR2 FQNNGV. The CDR3 sequence: CASTLRSRDVDSYNEQFF. The CDR3 bases are TGTGCCAGCACGCTCCGAAGCCGGGACGTTGACTCCTACAATGAGCAGTTCTTC. Looking up the rest from reference TRBV11-2 and TRBJ2-1 gives the full variable domain: EAGVAQSPRYKIIEKRQSVAFWCNPISGHATLYWYQQILGQGPKLLIQFQNNGVVDDSQLPKDRFSAERLKGVDSTLKIQPAKLEDSAVYLCASTLRSRDVDSYNEQFFGPGTRLTVL.

A few counts support this clonotype. This chain uses TRBV29-1 with TRBJ2-7; D is uncertain. With 4 bases removed from V and 0 bases from J, the gap between germline ends came to 16 bases. The germline gives CDR1 SQVTM, CDR2 ANQGSEA. The CDR3 consists of 15 residues. The CDR3 DNA reads TGCAGCGTTGCGACGGTCGAGGTATACTCCTACGAGCAGTACTTC. Protein product: CSVATVEVYSYEQYF.

V is TRBV30 and J is TRBJ2-7; possibly TRBD1 for D (5 bases). Germline V gene sequence: CDR1 GTSNPN, CDR2 SVGIG (reference sequence). The CDR3 is 12 residues long. Trimming took 5 bases from V and 2 from J, leaving 10 bases between them. CDR3 in DNA: TGTGCCTGGCAGGGTCCGACCTACGAGCAGTACTTC. As protein: CAWQGPTYEQYF.

The chain uses TRBV13 and TRBJ2-3; 8 bases are shared with TRBD1. CDR3 size: 17 residues. Germline V gives CDR1 PRHDT, CDR2 FYEKMQ (reference sequence). V was pared by 4 bases and J by 3 bases, with 12 bases of the junction left unmatched. The CDR3 protein is CASSSVQPRGRTDTQYF. The CDR3 nucleotides are TGTGCCAGCAGCTCCGTACAGCCCAGGGGGCGGACAGATACGCAGTATTTT.

The J gene is TRBJ2-7, the V gene TRBV27; 7 bases fit TRBD2. The V segment lost 3 bases and the J segment 3 bases; nucleotides outside the gene matches: 8. This CDR3 contains 15 residues. From germline, CDR1 is MNHEY and CDR2 SMNVEV (reference sequence). CDR3 coding DNA: TGTGCCAGCAGTTTGACGGGGGAGGGCCTCTACGAGCAGTACTTC. This translates into CASSLTGEGLYEQYF.

This clonotype turned up a few times. This chain links TRBV12-3 or TRBV12-4 with TRBJ2-1; 8 bases are a match to TRBD2. This CDR3 spans 16 amino acids. After removal of 2 bases from V and 5 bases from J, the junction contained 8 bases not matched to a gene. As DNA, the CDR3 is TGTGCCAGCAGTTTACCCAGGGATAGCGGGAACAATGAGCAGTTCTTC. Translated: CASSLPRDSGNNEQFF.

This chain connects TRBV12-5 to TRBJ1-4, with D unresolved. CDR1 and CDR2 from the germline V gene are LGHNT and FRNRAP. The CDR3 loop spans 16 amino acids. V was pared by 2 bases and J by 4 bases, with 14 bases between. The CDR3 reads CASGLTPQLLNEKLFF. CDR3 nucleotide sequence: TGTGCTAGTGGTTTGACCCCACAGCTGCTTAATGAAAAACTGTTTTTT.

This clonotype was seen a few times. One end of the junction is discordant with germline, which a read error may explain. The chain joins TRBV28 to TRBJ2-7, with TRBD2 matching 11 bases. The CDR3 consists of 13 residues. Germline V CDR1 and CDR2: MDHEN, SYDVKM. The CDR3 bases are TGTGCCACCCGGGGACTAGCGGAGCCTCATTGGAACTTC. Translated, it gives CATRGLAEPHWNF. Full variable domain (missing parts from reference TRBV28 and TRBJ2-7): DVKVTQSSRYLVKRTGEKVFLECVQDMDHENMFWYRQDPGLGLRLIYFSYDVKMKEKGDIPEGYSVSREKKERFSLILESASTNQTSMYLCATRGLAEPHWNFGPGTRLTVT.

In this sample, this clonotype turned up a few times. The V gene is TRBV12-3 or TRBV12-4, the J gene TRBJ2-1; D remains ambiguous. Trimming removed 1 base from V and 4 bases from J, with 8 bases in between. The CDR3 length is 14 residues. The CDR3 is CASSLETPYNEQFF. The CDR3 coding sequence is TGTGCCAGCAGTTTAGAGACACCGTACAATGAGCAGTTCTTC.